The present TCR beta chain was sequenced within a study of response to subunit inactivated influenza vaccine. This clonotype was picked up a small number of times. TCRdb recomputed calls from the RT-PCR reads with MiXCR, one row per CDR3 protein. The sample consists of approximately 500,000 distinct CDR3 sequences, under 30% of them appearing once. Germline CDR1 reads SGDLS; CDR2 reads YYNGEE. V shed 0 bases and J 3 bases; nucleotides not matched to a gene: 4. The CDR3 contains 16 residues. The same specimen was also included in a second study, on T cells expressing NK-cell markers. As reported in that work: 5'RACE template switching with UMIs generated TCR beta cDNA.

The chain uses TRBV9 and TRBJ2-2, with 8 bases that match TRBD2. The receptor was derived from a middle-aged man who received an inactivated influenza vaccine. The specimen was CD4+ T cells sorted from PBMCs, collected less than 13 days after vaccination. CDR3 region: CASSVAGLVDTGELFF. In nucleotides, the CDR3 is TGTGCCAGCAGCGTAGCGGGACTAGTAGACACCGGGGAGCTGTTTTTT.